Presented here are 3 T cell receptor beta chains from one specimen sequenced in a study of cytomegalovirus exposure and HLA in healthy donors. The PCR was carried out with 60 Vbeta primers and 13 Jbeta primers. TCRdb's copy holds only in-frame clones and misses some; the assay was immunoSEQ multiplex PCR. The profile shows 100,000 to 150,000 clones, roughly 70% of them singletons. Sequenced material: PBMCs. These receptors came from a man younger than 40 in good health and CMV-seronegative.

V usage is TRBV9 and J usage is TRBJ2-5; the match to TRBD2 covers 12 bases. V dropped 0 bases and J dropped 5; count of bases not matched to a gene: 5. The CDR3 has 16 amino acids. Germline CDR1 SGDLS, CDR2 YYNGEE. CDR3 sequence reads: CASSVALTSGGETQYF. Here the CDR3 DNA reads TGTGCCAGCAGCGTAGCCCTGACTAGCGGGGGCGAGACCCAGTACTTC.

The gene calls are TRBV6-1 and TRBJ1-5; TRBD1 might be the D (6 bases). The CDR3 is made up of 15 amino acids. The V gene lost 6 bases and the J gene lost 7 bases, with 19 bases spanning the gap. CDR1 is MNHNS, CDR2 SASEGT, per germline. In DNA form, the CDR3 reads TGTGCCAGCAGCCCAACGGGACAACCCTGGCAGCCCCAGCATTTT. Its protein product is CASSPTGQPWQPQHF.

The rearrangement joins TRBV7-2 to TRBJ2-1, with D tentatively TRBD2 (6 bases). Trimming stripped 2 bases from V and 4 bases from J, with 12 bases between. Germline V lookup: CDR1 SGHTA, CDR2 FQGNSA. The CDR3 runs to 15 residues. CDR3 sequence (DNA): TGTGCCAGCAGCTTACCGGGACTGTATTACAATGAGCAGTTCTTC. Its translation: CASSLPGLYYNEQFF.